This T cell receptor (beta chain) was found in a study of long-term antiretroviral therapy in people with HIV. Study results and limitations: Diversity went up after ART and still fell short of transplant donor controls.

Survey level was the resolution at which the v3.0 immunoSEQ assay ran. Sequenced by immunoSEQ multiplex PCR; TCRdb stores in-frame clones only, minus some. Of 30,000 to 35,000 clones in the sample, 60% to 85% were seen once. Trimming took off 7 bases at V and 3 bases at J, with 13 bases between the two ends. The germline CDR1 and CDR2 sequences are SQVTM and ANQGSEA. This CDR3 is built from 12 residues. A note on this clone: Its target is not known.

This TCR derives from a woman in her 50s with HIV. V usage is TRBV29-1 and J usage is TRBJ2-7; D remains unclear. The specimen was unsorted PBMCs, collected 3.1 years after starting antiretroviral therapy. CDR3 sequence: CSATGSGYEQYF. The DNA for the CDR3 is TGCAGCGCTACTGGATCAGGCTACGAGCAGTACTTC.